Here is one T cell receptor (beta chain) with its context. This entry is derived from a study of blood T cell repertoires in COVID-19. Study details: Donors in Cohort 3 counted as recovered after two negative PCRs, clearance, or symptom resolution. T cells, B-cell-depleted T cells, or PBMCs supplied cDNA or gDNA.

The table came from immunoSEQ multiplex PCR; TCRdb's copy has only in-frame clones and leaves some out. This table has 300,000 to 450,000 clones, 87% appearing once. Sequenced: PBMCs or T cells enriched from blood (not recorded which). The source of this sequence is a man in his forties in a cohort exposed to, infected with or recovered from COVID-19 (not recorded which).

The CDR3 is CASSGAFAGQPQHF. Written as DNA, the CDR3 is TGTGCCAGCAGTGGGGCTTTTGCGGGACAGCCCCAGCATTTT. The chain carries TRBV2 and TRBJ1-5; D gene ambiguous. Trimming shortened V by 4 bases and J by 7 bases, and 14 bases separated the two germline ends. This CDR3 has 14 amino acids. Germline V gene sequence: CDR1 SNHLY, CDR2 FYNNEI.